This passage covers 28 T cell receptor beta chains from one sample sequenced in a study of blood T cell repertoires in COVID-19. Clones were read by immunoSEQ multiplex PCR, and TCRdb kept only the in-frame ones, dropping some. The top ten clones hold less than 25% of a sample with 43,000 or so clones, roughly 87% of them seen once. Sequencing was done on a sample of peripheral blood. The receptors stem from a woman aged 60 to 75 with acute or convalescent COVID-19.

This sequence joins TRBV28 and TRBJ2-6; D is uncertain. Germline assignment: CDR1 MDHEN and CDR2 SYDVKM. V was clipped by 6 bases and J by 0 bases, with 9 bases between them. The length of the CDR3 is 15 residues. The CDR3 loop is CASSPPVSGANVLTF. For the CDR3, the DNA is TGTGCCAGCAGCCCCCCCGTCTCTGGGGCCAACGTCCTGACTTTC.

V usage is TRBV7-9 and J usage is TRBJ2-3; 8 nucleotides line up with TRBD2. Losses at the gene ends were 5 bases for V and 0 bases for J; bases not matched to a gene: 4. Per the germline V gene, CDR1 is SEHNR and CDR2 is FQNEAQ (reference sequence). The CDR3 sequence is 15 residues long. The DNA for the CDR3 is TGTGCCAGCAGCCCTCGGGGGGGGAGCACAGATACGCAGTATTTT. Protein: CASSPRGGSTDTQYF.

The chain carries TRBV7-8 and TRBJ1-3, with TRBD1 matching over 7 bases. This CDR3 has 15 amino acids. Germline lookup yields CDR1 SGHVS and CDR2 FQNEAQ. The ends lost 5 bases at V and 4 bases at J; junction bases unmatched: 8. The CDR3 nucleotides read TGTGCCAGCAGCCTATTACGGACAGGCGGAAACACCATATATTTT. Its protein product is CASSLLRTGGNTIYF.

The genes are TRBV19 and TRBJ1-5, with D possibly matching TRBD1 (5 bases). The CDR3 has 15 residues. Germline values: CDR1 LNHDA, CDR2 SQIVND (reference sequence). V shed 4 bases and J shed 4 bases, with 14 bases lying between them. CDR3 region: CASSTAAGGNQPQHF. Written as DNA, the CDR3 is TGTGCCAGTAGTACGGCCGCGGGGGGGAATCAGCCCCAGCATTTT.

The rearrangement uses TRBV6-1 and TRBJ2-7; weak D call: TRBD1 (6 bases). The CDR3 has 16 residues. Germline loops: CDR1 MNHNS, CDR2 SASEGT. V was cut by 2 bases and J by 0 bases, with 14 bases left in between. The CDR3 sequence is CASSESIGQSSYEQYF. The CDR3 bases are TGTGCCAGCAGTGAAAGCATCGGACAGAGCTCCTACGAGCAGTACTTC.

V gene TRBV5-4 combines with J gene TRBJ2-1; a possible D gene is TRBD2 (6 bases). This CDR3 is built from 18 residues. Germline loops: CDR1 SGHNT, CDR2 YYREEE (reference sequence). V dropped 5 bases and J dropped 7 bases, with 28 bases sitting between them. CDR3 DNA sequence: TGTGCCAGCAGTAATCCTGCGGGGCCTGGGTTAGCGATTAATGAGCAGTTCTTC. Translation gives CASSNPAGPGLAINEQFF.

The chain carries TRBV7-9 and TRBJ2-2; 7 bases align to TRBD1. CDR1 is SEHNR and CDR2 is FQNEAQ in the germline V gene (reference sequence). The CDR3 covers 15 residues. Trimming removed 5 bases from V and 5 bases from J; junction bases left unmatched: 8. The chain's CDR3 is CASSPQRGQTGELFF. The CDR3 DNA is TGTGCCAGCAGCCCACAACGGGGACAGACCGGGGAGCTGTTTTTT.

The chain recombines TRBV6-5 with TRBJ2-1, with D perhaps TRBD2 (6 bases). V lost 5 bases and J 8 bases, leaving 19 bases between the germline ends. Germline CDR1 and CDR2: MNHEY and SVGAGI. This CDR3 comprises 15 residues. In nucleotides, the CDR3 is TGTGCCAGCAGTAAACCGGGGGACCTTATGTATGAGCAGTTCTTC. Protein product: CASSKPGDLMYEQFF.

J is TRBJ1-2 and V is TRBV28, with TRBD1 matching 8 bases. Germline CDR1 and CDR2: MDHEN and SYDVKM. Trimming at V came to 6 bases and at J to 8 bases, leaving 2 bases not matched to a gene. The CDR3 consists of 11 residues. In nucleotides, the CDR3 is TGTGCCAGCAGGGACAGGGAAGGCTACACCTTC. Amino acid sequence: CASRDREGYTF.

V usage is TRBV7-2 and J usage is TRBJ1-3; D is undetermined. Germline CDR1 reads SGHTA; CDR2 reads FQGNSA. With 2 bases removed from V and 0 bases from J, the gap between germline ends came to 8 bases. The CDR3 sequence is 15 residues long. This CDR3 is CASSLSVDSGNTIYF. Here the CDR3 DNA reads TGTGCCAGCAGCTTAAGCGTAGACTCTGGAAACACCATATATTTT.

This clone was detected only a few times. J is TRBJ1-6 and V is TRBV15; 8 positions match TRBD1. J gave up 7 bases and V 1 base, and 0 bases lay outside the gene matches. This CDR3 comprises 14 residues. CDR1 and CDR2 (germline): LNHNV, YYDKDF (reference sequence). CDR3 DNA: TGTGCCACCAGCAGAGGGGACAGGAATTCACCCCTCCACTTT. Translated, it gives CATSRGDRNSPLHF.

This chain uses TRBV21-1 with TRBJ2-7; TRBD1 was called by the table and not checked on the DNA. TRBV21-1 is assigned pseudogene status. This CDR3 comprises 14 residues. CDR3 bases: TGTGCCTCCACCAAGGGGGACCATCCGACCGAGCAGTACTTC. It codes for CASTKGDHPTEQYF.

The chain carries TRBV5-6 and TRBJ2-7, with D unclear. Germline V gene lookup returns CDR1 SGHDT and CDR2 YYEEEE. The CDR3 sequence is 12 residues long. V was clipped by 0 bases and J by 4 bases, with 5 bases between them. The CDR3 protein is CASSLDGYEQYF. The CDR3 coding sequence is TGTGCCAGCAGCTTGGACGGGTACGAGCAGTACTTC.

This chain joins TRBV14 and TRBJ2-7, with unresolved D. Germline lookup yields CDR1 SGHDN and CDR2 FVKESK. V lost 1 base, J lost 0 bases, and 13 bases lay in between. The CDR3 loop spans 16 amino acids. Here the CDR3 reads CASSQVRSLSSYEQYF. The DNA for the CDR3 is TGTGCCAGCAGCCAAGTACGGTCGCTTTCCTCCTACGAGCAGTACTTC.

The chain links TRBV7-8 to TRBJ2-1; a possible D gene is TRBD1 (6 bases). The germline CDR1 and CDR2 sequences are SGHVS and FQNEAQ. V was shortened by 0 bases and J by 5 bases, with 8 bases between the two germline ends. The CDR3 runs 14 residues. CDR3 sequence (DNA): TGTGCCAGCAGCTTAGCGGGGGCGCACAATGAGCAGTTCTTC. Residues: CASSLAGAHNEQFF.

The chain joins TRBV11-3 to TRBJ2-7, with TRBD2 matching over 8 bases. The CDR3 consists of 15 residues. Germline assignment: CDR1 SGHNT and CDR2 YENEEA. The J segment lost 2 bases and the V segment lost 2 bases, leaving 5 bases of the junction unmatched. In nucleotides, the CDR3 is TGTGCCAGCAGCTTATATCGGGGGGGCGCCTACGAGCAGTACTTC. It encodes CASSLYRGGAYEQYF. Variable domain in full (rest from reference TRBV11-3 and TRBJ2-7): EAGVVQSPRYKIIEKKQPVAFWCNPISGHNTLYWYLQNLGQGPELLIRYENEEAVDDSQLPKDRFSAERLKGVDSTLKIQPAELGDSAVYLCASSLYRGGAYEQYFGPGTRLTVT.

The J gene is TRBJ2-3, the V gene TRBV30; the D gene is possibly TRBD2 (6 bases). Germline V gene lookup returns CDR1 GTSNPN and CDR2 SVGIG (reference sequence). V shed 3 bases and J shed 5 bases, with 12 bases lying between them. The length of the CDR3 is 13 residues. The CDR3 bases are TGTGCCTGGAGCCGGGACTCCGTAGATACGCAGTATTTT. It encodes CAWSRDSVDTQYF.

On this clone: Germline is not matched at one junction end, which may reflect a read error. The rearrangement joins TRBV5-1 to TRBJ2-6, with D tentatively TRBD1 (6 bases). CDR1 is SGHRS and CDR2 is YFSETQ in the germline V gene. The CDR3 covers 19 residues. CDR3: CARSLGWGQGVAGANVLTF. The DNA of the CDR3 is TGCGCCCGCAGCTTGGGTTGGGGGCAAGGGGTTGCTGGGGCCAACGTCCTGACTTTC.

This clone came up many times. The chain joins TRBV30 to TRBJ1-2; 8 bases map to TRBD1. This CDR3 region has 16 residues. The J segment lost 4 bases and the V segment lost 4 bases, leaving 14 bases of the junction unmatched. CDR1 is GTSNPN and CDR2 is SVGIG in the germline V gene (reference sequence). The CDR3 region is CAWKGRRGQASYGYTF. CDR3 nucleotide sequence: TGTGCCTGGAAGGGGAGGCGGGGACAGGCCTCCTATGGCTACACCTTC.

This chain uses TRBV7-3 with TRBJ2-3; 8 bases line up with TRBD2. V shed 0 bases, J shed 2 bases, and the junction held 7 bases outside the gene matches. Germline-derived CDR1 and CDR2 are SGHTA and FQGTGA. The CDR3 has 17 residues. CDR3: CASSLTERGTHTDTQYF. The CDR3 nucleotides are TGTGCCAGCAGCTTAACGGAGCGGGGGACCCACACAGATACGCAGTATTTT.

V is TRBV24-1 and J is TRBJ1-4; 7 nucleotides line up with TRBD1. V trimming: 4 bases; J trimming: 8 bases; junction bases outside the gene matches: 9. The CDR3 sequence is 15 residues long. Per the germline V gene, CDR1 is KGHDR and CDR2 is SFDVKD. As DNA, the CDR3 is TGTGCCACCAGTGACCCAACAGGGGTAGAAGAAAAACTGTTTTTT. This translates into CATSDPTGVEEKLFF.

CDR3 bases: TGCGCCAGCAGCCCCGGACAGGGGGCGAATGAGCAGTTCTTC. This encodes CASSPGQGANEQFF. The chain couples TRBV4-1 to TRBJ2-1, with 11 bases aligning to TRBD1. Germline CDR1 is MGHRA and CDR2 is YSYEKL. This CDR3 contains 14 residues. Trimming took 4 bases from V and 7 from J; bases not matched to a gene: 3.

J is TRBJ2-5 and V is TRBV15, with D maybe TRBD1 (6 bases). V was trimmed by 0 bases and J by 0 bases, leaving 8 bases between them. This CDR3 contains 15 residues. Germline V gene data show CDR1 as LNHNV and CDR2 as YYDKDF (reference sequence). The CDR3: CATSRDGTHQETQYF. CDR3 sequence (DNA): TGTGCCACCAGCAGAGACGGGACACACCAAGAGACCCAGTACTTC.

In the case of this clone: The junction differs from germline at one of its ends, possibly a read error. The V call is TRBV7-2, the J call TRBJ2-7, with 10 nucleotides matching TRBD1. This CDR3 has 12 residues. Germline CDR1 SGHTA, CDR2 FQGNSA. The CDR3, as DNA: TGTGCCAGCAGCCCTTGGACAGGGGGGACTGACTTC. It specifies CASSPWTGGTDF.

This chain joins TRBV7-9 and TRBJ2-2; 8 bases map to TRBD2. J gave up 7 bases and V 8 bases, and 9 bases lay outside the gene matches. From germline, CDR1 is SEHNR and CDR2 FQNEAQ (reference sequence). The CDR3 is made up of 14 amino acids. The CDR3 region is CASLPGGPFGELFF. CDR3 nucleotides: TGTGCCAGCCTACCGGGGGGGCCCTTCGGGGAGCTGTTTTTT.

As for this clone: At one boundary the junction diverges from the germline segment, which might be a read error. This sequence joins TRBV29-1 and TRBJ2-2, with a weak D call TRBD1 (5 bases). This CDR3 region has 13 residues. Germline V CDR1 and CDR2: SQVTM, ANQGSEA. CDR3 bases: TGCAGCGTTCAAGACAGTTACACCGGGGAGCTGTTTTTT. Protein sequence: CSVQDSYTGELFF.

In this sample, this clone turned up once. This chain links TRBV9 with TRBJ2-5; 10 bases are a match to TRBD2. V lost 0 bases to trimming and J lost 5 bases; unmatched junction nucleotides: 4. The CDR3 covers 15 residues. Germline-derived CDR1 and CDR2 are SGDLS and YYNGEE. In nucleotides, the CDR3 is TGTGCCAGCAGCGTAGTAGCGGGGGGTGAGGAGACCCAGTACTTC. Translated: CASSVVAGGEETQYF.

The sample holds one count of this clone. The rearrangement uses TRBV11-2 and TRBJ1-2; 7 bases are shared with TRBD1. The germline V gene has CDR1 SGHAT and CDR2 FQNNGV. The V segment lost 6 bases and the J segment 4 bases; nucleotides outside the gene matches: 8. The CDR3 totals 14 residues. In DNA form, the CDR3 reads TGTGCCAGCAGTTCGACCGGGACAGCCTATGGCTACACCTTC. Encoded protein: CASSSTGTAYGYTF.